This note documents a single TCR beta chain sequence. The target antigen is unknown. The V segment lost 4 bases and the J segment 4 bases; nucleotides outside the gene matches: 4. CDR3 size: 14 residues. CDR1 SGHDN and CDR2 FVKESK come from the germline V gene. This record comes from a study of shared clonotypes between healthy human individuals. Overall study findings and caveats: With a handful of donors compared, around 5% of naive CD4 clonotypes were shared.

This was a deep-level run. For each subset, genomic DNA was distributed in equal portions over several immunoSEQ plates. Here immunoSEQ multiplex PCR was the method, and the copy in TCRdb shows in-frame clones only, minus some. The data hold roughly 760,000 clones, with over 65% observed a single time. This TCR came from a woman aged 25 to 39 in good health. Material for sequencing was memory CD4+ T cells sorted from blood. Specified subset: CD45RA-negative fraction. The V and J genes are TRBV14 and TRBJ2-3; 8 bases line up with TRBD2. The CDR3 protein is CASSPSGWADTQYF. In DNA, the CDR3 is TGTGCCAGCAGCCCTAGCGGGTGGGCAGATACGCAGTATTTT.